The source of this TCR beta chain is a study of monozygotic twins with inflammatory bowel disease. The CDR3 runs to 15 residues. Germline V lookup: CDR1 KGHDR, CDR2 SFDVKD. From whole blood, total RNA was isolated without any sorting of T cells. Reprocessing the 5' RACE reads, TCRdb reports a single entry for every CDR3 protein and omits DNA. This sample contains about 300,000 distinct CDR3 sequences. Material: blood. The chain couples TRBV24-1 to TRBJ2-7; the D call from TCRdb, TRBD1, cannot be confirmed without DNA. The sequence derives from a human donor with ulcerative colitis or Crohn's disease, or a healthy co-twin of an affected twin (not recorded which). CDR3 loop: CATSEGTGNFYEQYF.